The 22 T cell receptor beta chains below all came from one sample that was sequenced in a study of control samples from healthy donors and cancer patients. Here immunoSEQ multiplex PCR was the method, and the copy in TCRdb shows in-frame clones only, minus some. In the table there are 98,000 or so clones, 88% of which are singletons. The sequenced material came from blood. The origin of the receptors is a woman in her seventies in good health.

This clone was picked up a small number of times. CDR3 nucleotides: TGTGCCTGGAGAGCCGGGACAGGGGTGTACACCATATATTTT. Its translation: CAWRAGTGVYTIYF. The chain employs TRBV30 and TRBJ1-3, with 10 bases fitting TRBD1. CDR1 is GTSNPN, CDR2 SVGIG, per germline (reference sequence). The CDR3 sequence is 14 residues long. The ends lost 3 bases at V and 8 bases at J; junction bases unmatched: 7.

This chain uses TRBV3-1 (or the pseudogene TRBV3-2) with TRBJ2-1, with TRBD2 identical over 11 bases. CDR3 length: 15 amino acids. From germline, CDR1 is LGHDT and CDR2 YNNKEL (reference sequence). V was pared by 0 bases and J by 10 bases, with 5 bases of the junction left unmatched. CDR3 region: CASSQELAGAMEQFF. CDR3 in DNA: TGTGCCAGCAGCCAAGAACTAGCGGGAGCCATGGAGCAGTTCTTC.

The chain carries TRBV6-1 and TRBJ2-5, with no clear D. The germline gives CDR1 MNHNS, CDR2 SASEGT. This CDR3 has 13 residues. Trimming pared 3 bases from V and 2 bases from J, leaving 7 bases between. The CDR3 is CASSDPLQETQYF. The CDR3 DNA sequence: TGTGCCAGCAGTGACCCCCTACAAGAGACCCAGTACTTC.

This clone was picked up one time. This chain uses TRBV29-1 with TRBJ1-2, with D hard to call. The length of the CDR3 is 12 residues. Trimming cost V 2 bases and J 8 bases, with 12 bases left between them. From germline, CDR1 is SQVTM and CDR2 ANQGSEA. Here the CDR3 reads CSVEIGSGGYTF. Here the CDR3 DNA reads TGCAGCGTTGAAATAGGGTCTGGGGGCTACACCTTC.

The chain is built from TRBV5-5 and TRBJ2-2; 10 bases agree with TRBD1. The CDR3 is 15 amino acids. Trimming at V came to 2 bases and at J to 6 bases, leaving 4 bases not matched to a gene. Germline loops: CDR1 SGHKS, CDR2 YYEKEE (reference sequence). The CDR3 DNA reads as TGTGCCAGCAGCTTAGGGACAGGGGTATCCGGGGAGCTGTTTTTT. This codes for CASSLGTGVSGELFF.

The rearrangement links TRBV19 to TRBJ1-4; TRBD1 aligns across 8 bases. Germline-derived CDR1 and CDR2 are LNHDA and SQIVND (reference sequence). The CDR3 length is 16 residues. After removal of 7 bases from V and 7 bases from J, the junction contained 14 bases not matched to a gene. CDR3 loop: CASIDHHGTGPEKLFF. CDR3 nucleotide sequence: TGTGCCAGTATCGACCACCACGGGACAGGCCCTGAAAAACTGTTTTTT.

The chain is built from TRBV6-5 and TRBJ2-7, with 7 bases lining up with TRBD2. The V segment lost 6 bases and the J segment 3 bases; nucleotides outside the gene matches: 11. Germline assignment: CDR1 MNHEY and CDR2 SVGAGI. The CDR3 is 15 amino acids. DNA for the CDR3: TGTGCCAGCAGCCCAGGTTGGGACTACCACTACGAGCAGTACTTC. This translates into CASSPGWDYHYEQYF.

The CDR3 region is CASSLGVDHETQYF. The CDR3 DNA sequence: TGTGCCAGCAGCTTGGGGGTCGATCATGAGACCCAGTACTTC. The rearrangement joins TRBV5-4 to TRBJ2-5; no firm D call. Germline V CDR1 and CDR2: SGHNT, YYREEE (reference sequence). V was clipped by 0 bases and J by 5 bases, with 11 bases between them. The CDR3 is made up of 14 amino acids.

The chain has TRBV5-4 and TRBJ1-2; D is perhaps TRBD1 (6 bases). V lost 1 base and J 7 bases, leaving 20 bases between the germline ends. The germline V gene encodes CDR1 SGHNT and CDR2 YYREEE (reference sequence). This CDR3 spans 16 amino acids. In nucleotides, the CDR3 is TGTGCCAGCAGCTTGTATCTTCTTTCGGGGGCGGGTGGCTACACCTTC. Protein product: CASSLYLLSGAGGYTF. The entire variable domain, with the rest obtained from reference TRBV5-4 and TRBJ1-2, is as follows: ETGVTQSPTHLIKTRGQQVTLRCSSQSGHNTVSWYQQALGQGPQFIFQYYREEENGRGNFPPRFSGLQFPNYSSELNVNALELDDSALYLCASSLYLLSGAGGYTFGSGTRLTVV.

J is TRBJ2-2 and V is TRBV19; no definite D call. CDR1 is LNHDA, CDR2 SQIVND, per germline (reference sequence). The CDR3 is 15 residues long. With 3 bases removed from V and 0 bases from J, the gap between germline ends came to 8 bases. The CDR3 nucleotides are TGTGCCAGTAGTATCGCACTAACGAACACCGGGGAGCTGTTTTTT. This codes for CASSIALTNTGELFF. The variable domain in full, completed from reference TRBV19 and TRBJ2-2, reads DGGITQSPKYLFRKEGQNVTLSCEQNLNHDAMYWYRQDPGQGLRLIYYSQIVNDFQKGDIAEGYSVSREKKESFPLTVTSAQKNPTAFYLCASSIALTNTGELFFGEGSRLTVL.

The chain links TRBV5-8 to TRBJ1-1; D is undetermined. Per the germline V gene, CDR1 is SGHTS and CDR2 is YDEGEE. Deletions cut 1 base from V and 0 bases from J, with 10 bases between. CDR3 length equals 15 residues. The chain's CDR3 is CASSLTGRMNTEAFF. The CDR3 bases are TGTGCCAGCAGCTTGACTGGCAGGATGAACACTGAAGCTTTCTTT.

The chain combines TRBV9 with TRBJ1-2, with 10 bases fitting TRBD1. The CDR3 has 16 amino acids. J lost 7 bases, V lost 0 bases, and 9 bases had no gene match. The germline V gene encodes CDR1 SGDLS and CDR2 YYNGEE. This CDR3 is CASSVASGTGVTGYTF. CDR3 DNA: TGTGCCAGCAGCGTAGCATCGGGGACAGGGGTGACTGGCTACACCTTC.

CDR3 protein: CASSLRGPGQPQHF. The DNA for the CDR3 is TGTGCCAGCAGTTTGCGGGGACCGGGTCAGCCCCAGCATTTT. The rearrangement uses TRBV28 and TRBJ1-5; perhaps TRBD1 as D (5 bases). This CDR3 comprises 14 residues. Germline assignment: CDR1 MDHEN and CDR2 SYDVKM. Trimming took off 3 bases at V and 6 bases at J, with 12 bases between the two ends.

This clone was detected a few times. The rearrangement links TRBV27 to TRBJ1-1, with 7 bases lining up with TRBD1. Losses at the gene ends were 7 bases for V and 3 bases for J; bases not matched to a gene: 14. CDR3 length equals 16 residues. Germline CDR1 reads MNHEY; CDR2 reads SMNVEV (reference sequence). The CDR3 loop reads CASKDRTKGKHTEAFF. DNA of the CDR3: TGTGCCAGCAAGGACAGGACAAAGGGGAAACACACTGAAGCTTTCTTT.

The V and J genes are TRBV9 and TRBJ1-5; tentatively, D is TRBD1 (5 bases). V was clipped by 1 base and J by 0 bases, with 8 bases between them. The CDR3 is 15 residues long. Germline V gene data show CDR1 as SGDLS and CDR2 as YYNGEE. In DNA form, the CDR3 reads TGTGCCAGCAGCGTAACAGGAGTTAGCAATCAGCCCCAGCATTTT. As protein: CASSVTGVSNQPQHF.

The chain employs TRBV15 and TRBJ1-3; D uncertain. Germline lookup yields CDR1 LNHNV and CDR2 YYDKDF (reference sequence). V was pared by 0 bases and J by 1 base, with 7 bases between. The CDR3 covers 15 residues. The CDR3 DNA sequence: TGTGCCACCAGCAGAGATACGGAGTCTGGAAACACCATATATTTT. It translates to CATSRDTESGNTIYF.

V gene TRBV6-1 combines with J gene TRBJ1-5; D may be TRBD1 (5 bases). The CDR3 loop spans 17 amino acids. CDR1 MNHNS and CDR2 SASEGT come from the germline V gene. V lost 2 bases, J lost 2 bases, and 16 bases lay in between. In nucleotides, the CDR3 is TGTGCCAGCAGTGAACGGGAGCGGGGCCTGGGCAATCAGCCCCAGCATTTT. It yields the protein CASSERERGLGNQPQHF.

The chain recombines TRBV2 with TRBJ1-6, with a possible D match to TRBD1 (5 bases). The CDR3 contains 13 residues. The V and J ends lost 7 bases and 10 bases respectively, with 14 bases between them. The germline CDR1 and CDR2 sequences are SNHLY and FYNNEI. This chain's CDR3 is CASNSRVGSPLHF. In nucleotides, the CDR3 is TGTGCCAGCAACTCCAGGGTAGGCTCACCCCTCCACTTT.

The chain employs TRBV7-2 and TRBJ2-7, with TRBD2 matching 8 bases. Per germline, CDR1 SGHTA and CDR2 FQGNSA. V lost 6 bases and J lost 2; bases outside the gene matches: 9. The CDR3 loop spans 15 amino acids. The CDR3 reads CASRPTGAGAYEQYF. Written as DNA, the CDR3 is TGTGCCAGCAGGCCTACAGGAGCGGGAGCCTACGAGCAGTACTTC. Full variable domain (outside the CDR3, taken from reference TRBV7-2 and TRBJ2-7): GAGVSQSPSNKVTEKGKDVELRCDPISGHTALYWYRQSLGQGLEFLIYFQGNSAPDKSGLPSDRFSAERTGGSVSTLTIQRTQQEDSAVYLCASRPTGAGAYEQYFGPGTRLTVT.

The table lists this clone with a few counts. The V and J genes are TRBV20-1 and TRBJ1-2, with a possible D match to TRBD1 (5 bases). The germline V gene encodes CDR1 DFQATT and CDR2 SNEGSKA (reference sequence). Trimming pared 3 bases from V and 4 bases from J, leaving 15 bases between. The CDR3 totals 14 residues. In DNA form, the CDR3 reads TGCAGTGCTAGTGGGGGGGGAGTAGGCTATGGCTACACCTTC. It specifies CSASGGGVGYGYTF.

The V and J genes are TRBV29-1 and TRBJ1-1; D remains ambiguous. CDR1 and CDR2 from the germline V gene are SQVTM and ANQGSEA. The CDR3 length is 11 residues. Trimming stripped 6 bases from V and 6 bases from J, with 11 bases between. CDR3: CSVEFSAEAFF. Here the CDR3 DNA reads TGCAGCGTGGAATTCAGCGCTGAAGCTTTCTTT.

The chain uses TRBV5-1 and TRBJ1-1, with unresolved D. Germline-derived CDR1 and CDR2 are SGHRS and YFSETQ. The CDR3 totals 14 residues. Trimming left V 0 bases short and J 0 bases short, with 6 bases between. CDR3 loop: CASSLEGVNTEAFF. The DNA for the CDR3 is TGCGCCAGCAGCTTGGAGGGAGTGAACACTGAAGCTTTCTTT.